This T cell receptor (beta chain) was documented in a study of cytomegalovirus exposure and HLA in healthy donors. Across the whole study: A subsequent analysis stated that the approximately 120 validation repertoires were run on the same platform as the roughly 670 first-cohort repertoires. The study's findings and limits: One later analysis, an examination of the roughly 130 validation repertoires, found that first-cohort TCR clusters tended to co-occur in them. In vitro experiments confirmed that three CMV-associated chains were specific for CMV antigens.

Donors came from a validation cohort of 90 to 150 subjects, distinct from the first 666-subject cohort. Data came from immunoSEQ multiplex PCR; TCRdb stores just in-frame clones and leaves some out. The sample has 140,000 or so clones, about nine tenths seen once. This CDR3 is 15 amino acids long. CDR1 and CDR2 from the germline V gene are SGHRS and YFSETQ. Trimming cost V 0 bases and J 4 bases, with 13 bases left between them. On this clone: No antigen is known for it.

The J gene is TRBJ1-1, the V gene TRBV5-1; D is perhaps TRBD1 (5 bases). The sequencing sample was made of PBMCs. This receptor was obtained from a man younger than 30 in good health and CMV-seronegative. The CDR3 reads CASSLVPRVVTEAFF. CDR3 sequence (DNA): TGCGCCAGCAGCTTGGTTCCCAGGGTAGTCACTGAAGCTTTCTTT.